This TCR beta chain was observed in a study of blood T cell repertoires in COVID-19. Study information: T cells, B-cell-depleted T cells, or PBMCs provided the cDNA or gDNA that served as material.

The data were produced by immunoSEQ multiplex PCR, yet TCRdb's version contains in-frame clones alone and is incomplete. The sample has nearly 300,000 clones, approximately 84% seen once; the top ten hold approximately 1.5%. Seattle's cohort entered during active infection and was followed longitudinally. CDR3 length: 16 residues. This clonotype was sampled from a human donor with COVID-19, enrolled during active disease. The donor label of this sample is uncertain. The chain uses TRBV21-1 and TRBJ1-5. TRBV21-1 is a known pseudogene. The sample taken for sequencing was peripheral blood. For the CDR3, the DNA is TGTGCCAGCAGCCCATCCCCGACCTCGGGGGGTCAGCCCCAGCATTTT. This encodes CASSPSPTSGGQPQHF.